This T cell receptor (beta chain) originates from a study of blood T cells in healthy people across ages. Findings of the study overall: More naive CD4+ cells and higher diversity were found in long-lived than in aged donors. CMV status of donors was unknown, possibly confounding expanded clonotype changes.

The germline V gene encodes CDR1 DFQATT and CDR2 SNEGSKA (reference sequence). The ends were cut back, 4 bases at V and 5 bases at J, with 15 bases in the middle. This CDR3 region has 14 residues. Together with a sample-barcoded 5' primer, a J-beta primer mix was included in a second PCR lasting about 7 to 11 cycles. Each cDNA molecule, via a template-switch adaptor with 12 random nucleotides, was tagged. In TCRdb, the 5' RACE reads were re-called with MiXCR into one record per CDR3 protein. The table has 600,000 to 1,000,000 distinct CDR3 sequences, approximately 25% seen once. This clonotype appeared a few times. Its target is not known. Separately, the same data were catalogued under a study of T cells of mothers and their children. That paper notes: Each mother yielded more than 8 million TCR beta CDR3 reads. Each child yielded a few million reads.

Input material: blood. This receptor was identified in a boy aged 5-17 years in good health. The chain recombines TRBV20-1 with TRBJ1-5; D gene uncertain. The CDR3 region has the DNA TGCAGTGCTACTGCCCTCCAGTCCGATCAGCCCCAGCATTTT. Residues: CSATALQSDQPQHF.